This entry describes one TCR beta chain. The antigen remains unidentified. Germline-derived CDR1 and CDR2 are SEHNR and FQNEAQ (reference sequence). The CDR3 runs 15 residues. V lost 5 bases to trimming and J lost 4 bases; unmatched junction nucleotides: 9. The time point: blood 2 weeks post-SBRT. As to treatment: 15 Gy SBRT to primary tumor, nephrectomy 4 weeks later. The data derive from a study of radiation and T cells in renal cell carcinoma. The assay was immunoSEQ multiplex PCR, and TCRdb's table has in-frame clones only and misses some. The sample consists of 150,000 to 180,000 clones, roughly 87% of them appearing once. Findings and limits, study-wide: Without pretreatment biopsies, baseline tumor clonotype presence was undetermined.

The receptor comes from a woman between 50 and 59 years old with renal cell carcinoma. The material was blood, obtained from a patient whose treatment included radiotherapy and nephrectomy. The gene calls are TRBV7-9 and TRBJ1-1; 8 bases map to TRBD1. The CDR3, as DNA: TGTGCCAGCAGCCCGCGACAGGGGAGAGGCACTGAAGCTTTCTTT. Protein product: CASSPRQGRGTEAFF.